The 8 T cell receptor beta chains below were found in one sample sequenced in a study of beta chain features in type 1 diabetes. Study-wide findings and caveats: People with Type 1 diabetes carried modestly yet significantly shorter TCRB CDR3s in all four CD4+ subsets.

The entirety of the isolated RNA underwent reverse transcription, so expressed TCRB transcripts were sequenced. Here immunoSEQ multiplex PCR was the method, and the copy in TCRdb shows in-frame clones only, minus some. The sample contains 300,000 to 400,000 clones, roughly 14% of which appear only once. Their antigens are not known. Sequencing was carried out using naive CD4+ T cells from blood. These receptors all stem from a woman in her late teens or twenties with type 1 diabetes.

This clone was detected a few times. The CDR3 region has the DNA TGTGCCTGGAGTGTAGGCGGGACGGTGAACACTGAAGCTTTCTTT. Protein product: CAWSVGGTVNTEAFF. The V and J genes are TRBV30 and TRBJ1-1, with D possibly being TRBD1 (5 bases). Looked up from germline, CDR1 is GTSNPN and CDR2 is SVGIG (reference sequence). V shed 0 bases and J shed 0 bases, with 11 bases lying between them. The CDR3 has 15 residues.

The chain is built from TRBV15 and TRBJ1-3, with D unresolved. Germline CDR1 and CDR2: LNHNV and YYDKDF (reference sequence). V gave up 0 bases and J gave up 2 bases, with 8 bases separating them. CDR3 length equals 15 residues. CDR3 loop: CATSRDKGAGNTIYF. In DNA, the CDR3 is TGTGCCACCAGCAGAGATAAGGGAGCTGGAAACACCATATATTTT.

The rearrangement links TRBV5-1 to TRBJ2-1; TRBD2 matches at 10 bases. CDR3 length: 18 amino acids. The junction had 8 bases not matched to a gene; V was cut back by 1 base and J by 1 base. Germline CDR1 and CDR2: SGHRS and YFSETQ. The CDR3 DNA is TGCGCCAGCAGCTTGTTGCCTAGCGGGAGATTATCCTACAATGAGCAGTTCTTC. Translating it yields CASSLLPSGRLSYNEQFF.

The sample holds a few counts of this clone. The chain carries TRBV19 and TRBJ2-1; no clear D. CDR1 and CDR2 (germline): LNHDA, SQIVND (reference sequence). V was shortened by 1 base and J by 3 bases, with 10 bases between the two germline ends. CDR3 size: 15 residues. Here the CDR3 reads CASSIVGLHYNEQFF. The CDR3 DNA reads TGTGCCAGTAGTATAGTTGGGCTGCACTACAATGAGCAGTTCTTC.

The V call is TRBV14, the J call TRBJ2-5, with TRBD2 matching over 8 bases. The CDR3 contains 16 residues. Germline V gene data show CDR1 as SGHDN and CDR2 as FVKESK. The trim removed 1 base at V and 6 bases at J, leaving 10 bases unmatched. The CDR3, as DNA: TGTGCCAGCAGCCAAGTACAGGCGGGAGGACCTAAGACCCAGTACTTC. Its protein is CASSQVQAGGPKTQYF.

The rearrangement uses TRBV29-1 and TRBJ1-1; D remains ambiguous. The CDR3 has 13 amino acids. CDR1 and CDR2 from the germline V gene are SQVTM and ANQGSEA. Deletions cut 7 bases from V and 0 bases from J, with 12 bases between. The CDR3 bases are TGCAGCGCCGGGTTAATCTTGAACACTGAAGCTTTCTTT. This translates into CSAGLILNTEAFF.

This clone was counted only a few times. CDR3 sequence reads: CASTSERFPLRGQYF. The CDR3 DNA is TGTGCCAGCACCTCCGAGCGGTTCCCACTACGAGGGCAGTACTTC. V gene TRBV28 combines with J gene TRBJ2-7, with D tentatively TRBD2 (5 bases). The CDR3 loop spans 15 amino acids. Per the germline V gene, CDR1 is MDHEN and CDR2 is SYDVKM. The V end lost 7 bases, the J end lost 9 bases, and 25 bases lay between the germline ends.

This clone has only a few counts. The rearrangement uses TRBV30 and TRBJ1-4, with D perhaps TRBD1 (5 bases). Deletions cut 6 bases from V and 7 bases from J, with 21 bases between. Germline V gene data show CDR1 as GTSNPN and CDR2 as SVGIG (reference sequence). This CDR3 comprises 15 residues. This CDR3 is CACMSGTGVVEKLFF. The CDR3 DNA reads as TGTGCCTGCATGTCGGGGACGGGGGTTGTTGAAAAACTGTTTTTT.